This T cell receptor delta chain appears in the sequencing data of a study of human gamma delta and Vdelta1 T cells. Notes on this clone: The antigen is not known.

TCRdb repeated clone calling on the PCR reads with CATT. The sample lists roughly 7,000 delta-chain clones; over 30% were seen once. This CDR3 is 21 amino acids long. The trim removed 0 bases at V and 0 bases at J, leaving 22 bases unmatched. Germline lookup yields CDR1 TSWWSYY and CDR2 QGS. Points from the study as a whole: Polyclonal Delta One T cells reportedly showed broad cytotoxic targeting of acute myeloid leukemia.

The sample consisted of Vdelta1 gamma-delta T cells from blood grown in culture (DOT cells). The source is a human donor in good health. The chain couples TRDV1 to TRDJ4; 7 positions match TRDD3. CDR3 nucleotides: TGTGCTCTTGGGGAACTATGGCCCTTCTCCCGCCCTGGGGGCCACTCCAGACCCCTGATCTTT. Translated, it gives CALGELWPFSRPGGHSRPLIF.